Following are 20 T cell receptor beta chains from one sample sequenced in a study of Tregs in tolerant kidney transplant recipients (dated by TCRdb to the late 2010s). The sample's time point label, in plain terms: blood sample drawn before combined kidney and bone marrow transplant. Receptor libraries were prepared by the immunoSEQ multiplex PCR assay. Imported from immuneACCESS, the table was reduced by TCRdb to in-frame sequences with V and J called. These copies leave out some clones; in studies compared against another copy, an unresolved V gene accounts for under half, and the cause of the remainder is not known. The table for this sample lists about 61,000 clones; 80% to 90% of them were counted only once. Around 2.3% of the sample is held by the ten biggest clonotypes. The sequences come from Tregs from blood, collected before the transplant. Receptors were obtained from a human donor who received a combined kidney and bone marrow transplant.

The chain combines TRBV7-8 with TRBJ2-2, with D unresolved. Germline V gene data show CDR1 as SGHVS and CDR2 as FQNEAQ. The CDR3 loop spans 15 amino acids. V was clipped by 5 bases and J by 0 bases, with 10 bases between them. Here the CDR3 DNA reads TGTGCCAGCAGCCCCCGGTCCTCGAACACCGGGGAGCTGTTTTTT. This gives the protein CASSPRSSNTGELFF.

J is TRBJ1-3 and V is TRBV11-2; unclear D gene. This CDR3 has 13 residues. CDR1 is SGHAT, CDR2 FQNNGV, per germline. V lost 5 bases and J lost 4, with 9 bases in between. The CDR3 nucleotides are TGTGCCAGCAGCGCCGACCCGGGAAACACCATATATTTT. Protein: CASSADPGNTIYF.

J is TRBJ1-5 and V is TRBV29-1, with D uncertain. The CDR3 has 13 amino acids. Germline-derived CDR1 and CDR2 are SQVTM and ANQGSEA. With 5 bases removed from V and 5 bases from J, the gap between germline ends came to 13 bases. The CDR3 protein is CSVCEQWDQPQHF. The CDR3 nucleotides are TGCAGCGTTTGTGAACAGTGGGATCAGCCCCAGCATTTT.

This clone was detected once. CDR3 loop: CASKAWSGQPQHF. The CDR3 region has the DNA TGTGCCAGCAAAGCCTGGTCAGGACAGCCCCAGCATTTT. V gene TRBV6-5 combines with J gene TRBJ1-5; D is unresolved. Germline V lookup: CDR1 MNHEY, CDR2 SVGAGI. Trimming took off 7 bases at V and 7 bases at J, with 14 bases between the two ends. The CDR3 loop spans 13 amino acids.

The genes are TRBV5-4 and TRBJ1-3; D not resolved. CDR1 SGHNT and CDR2 YYREEE come from the germline V gene (reference sequence). CDR3 length: 14 residues. Trimming took 0 bases from V and 1 from J, leaving 5 bases between them. CDR3 DNA sequence: TGTGCCAGCAGCTTGGATCCGTCTGGAAACACCATATATTTT. This translates into CASSLDPSGNTIYF.

This chain links TRBV7-9 with TRBJ1-3; D gene unclear. This CDR3 region has 18 residues. Per germline, CDR1 SEHNR and CDR2 FQNEAQ (reference sequence). Trimming cost V 2 bases and J 2 bases, with 19 bases left between them. The CDR3 nucleotides are TGTGCCAGCAGCTTATCCCTGGGCAGGCTTTTCCCTGGAAACACCATATATTTT. Translated, it gives CASSLSLGRLFPGNTIYF. Together with reference TRBV7-9 and TRBJ1-3, the CDR3 gives the full variable domain: DTGVSQNPRHKITKRGQNVTFRCDPISEHNRLYWYRQTLGQGPEFLTYFQNEAQLEKSRLLSDRFSAERPKGSFSTLEIQRTEQGDSAMYLCASSLSLGRLFPGNTIYFGEGSWLTVV.

This rearrangement joins TRBV6-6 to TRBJ2-2; 7 nucleotides line up with TRBD1. The CDR3 runs 14 residues. With 5 bases clipped from V and 6 bases from J, the junction kept 6 bases outside the gene matches. Germline V gene sequence: CDR1 MNHNY, CDR2 SVGAGI (reference sequence). CDR3 DNA sequence: TGTGCCAGCAGTCCCAGGGGGAGAGCCGGGGAGCTGTTTTTT. It codes for CASSPRGRAGELFF.

This clone was detected once. The chain joins TRBV10-3 to TRBJ2-6; D ambiguous. In germline, CDR1 is ENHRY, CDR2 SYGVKD. The CDR3 runs 16 residues. Trimming pared 4 bases from V and 0 bases from J, leaving 10 bases between. CDR3 in DNA: TGTGCCATCAGTGGGACGGCAAGCTCTGGGGCCAACGTCCTGACTTTC. This encodes CAISGTASSGANVLTF.

The chain links TRBV9 to TRBJ2-7; D might be TRBD1 (5 bases). Per the germline V gene, CDR1 is SGDLS and CDR2 is YYNGEE. This CDR3 comprises 15 residues. Trimming removed 0 bases at V and 3 bases at J, with 13 bases between. CDR3 region: CASSVGGHPLYEQYF. CDR3 DNA sequence: TGTGCCAGCAGCGTAGGGGGCCACCCACTCTACGAGCAGTACTTC.

The chain links TRBV5-6 to TRBJ1-3; 7 bases are shared with TRBD1. The V gene's germline CDR1 is SGHDT and CDR2 YYEEEE. The CDR3 is made up of 15 amino acids. After removal of 4 bases from V and 3 bases from J, the junction contained 7 bases not matched to a gene. This CDR3 reads CASSVTTGIGNTIYF. The DNA for the CDR3 is TGTGCCAGCAGCGTTACGACAGGGATTGGAAACACCATATATTTT.

V is TRBV18 and J is TRBJ1-3, with D perhaps TRBD1 (5 bases). CDR3 length: 14 residues. Germline V gives CDR1 KGHSH, CDR2 LQKENI. Trimming stripped 5 bases from V and 8 bases from J, with 16 bases between. CDR3 DNA: TGTGCCAGCTCATCTACACCCGGGGCTGACACCATATATTTT. Translation gives CASSSTPGADTIYF.

This clone was counted once. The chain is built from TRBV5-1 and TRBJ1-1, with D unresolved. The CDR3 runs to 13 residues. Trimming took off 4 bases at V and 4 bases at J, with 11 bases between the two ends. Germline CDR1 and CDR2: SGHRS and YFSETQ. Here the CDR3 reads CASSPQLSTEAFF. For the CDR3, the DNA is TGCGCCAGCAGCCCCCAGTTATCCACTGAAGCTTTCTTT.

J is TRBJ1-1 and V is TRBV5-4, with unresolved D. Per the germline V gene, CDR1 is SGHNT and CDR2 is YYREEE (reference sequence). CDR3 size: 12 residues. V lost 1 base to trimming and J lost 1 base, with 2 bases between them. In DNA form, the CDR3 reads TGTGCCAGCAGCTTGCGGAACACTGAAGCTTTCTTT. This sequence encodes CASSLRNTEAFF.

The chain is built from TRBV30 and TRBJ1-3, with D unresolved. This CDR3 is built from 13 residues. Trimming took 0 bases from V and 8 from J, leaving 11 bases between them. The germline gives CDR1 GTSNPN, CDR2 SVGIG (reference sequence). The CDR3 protein is CAWSVSQFDTIYF. Written as DNA, the CDR3 is TGTGCCTGGAGTGTAAGCCAGTTCGACACCATATATTTT.

The rearrangement links TRBV25-1 to TRBJ1-3, with 7 bases identical to TRBD1. From germline, CDR1 is MGHDK and CDR2 SYGVNS. With 7 bases clipped from V and 0 bases from J, the junction kept 9 bases outside the gene matches. This CDR3 comprises 16 residues. CDR3 in amino acids: CASTSGQSLSGNTIYF. The CDR3 region has the DNA TGTGCCAGCACCTCGGGACAGTCCCTCTCTGGAAACACCATATATTTT. Based on the CDR3 plus reference TRBV25-1 and TRBJ1-3, the full variable domain is EADIYQTPRYLVIGTGKKITLECSQTMGHDKMYWYQQDPGMELHLIHYSYGVNSTEKGDLSSESTVSRIRTEHFPLTLESARPSHTSQYLCASTSGQSLSGNTIYFGEGSWLTVV.

This chain joins TRBV5-5 and TRBJ1-4; D is uncertain. Trimming cost V 4 bases and J 8 bases, with 6 bases left between them. There are 11 residues in the CDR3. The germline V gene encodes CDR1 SGHKS and CDR2 YYEKEE (reference sequence). CDR3 nucleotide sequence: TGTGCCAGCAGCCCAAACGAAAAACTGTTTTTT. Encoded protein: CASSPNEKLFF. The variable domain in full, with the rest retrieved from reference TRBV5-5 and TRBJ1-4, is DAGVTQSPTHLIKTRGQQVTLRCSPISGHKSVSWYQQVLGQGPQFIFQYYEKEERGRGNFPDRFSARQFPNYSSELNVNALLLGDSALYLCASSPNEKLFFGSGTQLSVL.

The chain joins TRBV11-3 to TRBJ2-5, with 7 positions matching TRBD1. V lost 5 bases to trimming and J lost 7 bases; unmatched junction nucleotides: 10. CDR1 and CDR2 from the germline V gene are SGHNT and YENEEA. This CDR3 comprises 14 residues. CDR3 coding DNA: TGTGCCAGCAGCGAGGGGACAGCCGGGGCGACCCAGTACTTC. This codes for CASSEGTAGATQYF.

J is TRBJ1-4 and V is TRBV29-1; D remains unclear. Trimming removed 4 bases at V and 8 bases at J, with 11 bases between. This CDR3 has 12 amino acids. Germline V gene data show CDR1 as SQVTM and CDR2 as ANQGSEA. Written as DNA, the CDR3 is TGCAGCGTTGGAAGGCGAGGGGAAAAACTGTTTTTT. Its translation: CSVGRRGEKLFF.

This clone was detected only once. The rearrangement links TRBV6-5 to TRBJ2-4; D is unclear. The V gene lost 0 bases and the J gene lost 7 bases, with 13 bases spanning the gap. CDR1 is MNHEY, CDR2 SVGAGI, per germline. The CDR3 is 15 residues long. The CDR3 here is CASSYSEGIRNIQYF. CDR3 nucleotide sequence: TGTGCCAGCAGTTACTCGGAAGGAATTCGGAACATTCAGTACTTC.

The chain links TRBV27 to TRBJ1-5; D unclear. Trimming cost V 2 bases and J 7 bases, with 15 bases left between them. The CDR3 consists of 15 residues. Per germline, CDR1 MNHEY and CDR2 SMNVEV (reference sequence). The CDR3: CASSLTGQDRQPQHF. CDR3 coding DNA: TGTGCCAGCAGTTTAACCGGGCAAGACCGACAGCCCCAGCATTTT.